A single TCR beta chain is shown here with its context. The antigen remains undetermined. This sample is drawn from a study of T cell responses to AZD1222 COVID-19 vaccine. Points from the study as a whole: Clonal diversity was possibly underestimated, and white British individuals and females predominated among donors.

Germline CDR1 reads SGDLS; CDR2 reads YYNGEE. The junction had 5 bases not matched to a gene; V was cut back by 4 bases and J by 8 bases. This CDR3 contains 12 residues. TCRdb's copy holds only in-frame clones and misses some; the assay was immunoSEQ multiplex PCR. This sample has over 110,000 clones; around 93% occur once, and the top ten carry 4% to 5.5%. The source of this sequence is an adult in good health. This sequence joins TRBV9 and TRBJ1-1; 7 bases are a match to TRBD1. The specimen comprised peripheral blood, sampled on day 0 of AZD1222 vaccination. The CDR3 is CASSFGDSEAFF. In DNA, the CDR3 is TGTGCCAGCAGCTTTGGGGACAGCGAAGCTTTCTTT.